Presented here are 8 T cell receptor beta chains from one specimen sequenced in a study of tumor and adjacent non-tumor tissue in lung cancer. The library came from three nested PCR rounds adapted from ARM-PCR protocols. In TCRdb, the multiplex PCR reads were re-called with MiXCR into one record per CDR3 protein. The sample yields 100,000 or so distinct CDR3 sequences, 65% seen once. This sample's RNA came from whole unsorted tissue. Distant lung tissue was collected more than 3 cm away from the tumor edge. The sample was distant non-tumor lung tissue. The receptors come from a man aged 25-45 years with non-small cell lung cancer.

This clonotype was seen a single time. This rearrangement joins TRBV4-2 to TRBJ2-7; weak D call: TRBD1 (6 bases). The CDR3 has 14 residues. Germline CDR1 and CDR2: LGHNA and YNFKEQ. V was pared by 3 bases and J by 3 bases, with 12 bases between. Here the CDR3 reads CASSHERDIYEQYF. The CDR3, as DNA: TGTGCCAGCAGCCATGAGAGGGACATCTACGAGCAGTACTTC.

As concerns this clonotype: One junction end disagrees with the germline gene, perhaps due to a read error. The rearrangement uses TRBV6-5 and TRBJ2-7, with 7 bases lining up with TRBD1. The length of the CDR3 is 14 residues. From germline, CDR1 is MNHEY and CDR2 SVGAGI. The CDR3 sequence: CVSKTGTASYEQYF. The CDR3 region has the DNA TGTGTCAGCAAGACCGGGACAGCTTCCTATGAGCAGTACTTC.

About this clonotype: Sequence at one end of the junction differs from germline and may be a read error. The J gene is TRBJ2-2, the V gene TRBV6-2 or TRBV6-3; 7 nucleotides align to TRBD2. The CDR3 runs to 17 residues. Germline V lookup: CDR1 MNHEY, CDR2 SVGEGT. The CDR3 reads CAGGGGKGHANTGKLFF. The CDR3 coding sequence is TGTGCCGGCGGGGGAGGCAAGGGTCACGCGAACACCGGGAAGCTGTTTTTT.

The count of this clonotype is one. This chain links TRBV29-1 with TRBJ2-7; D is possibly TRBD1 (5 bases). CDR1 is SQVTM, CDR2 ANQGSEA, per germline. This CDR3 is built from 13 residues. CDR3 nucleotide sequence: TGCGGCCTCCGTCAGGAGCAGGGATACGAGCAGTACTTC. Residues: CGLRQEQGYEQYF.

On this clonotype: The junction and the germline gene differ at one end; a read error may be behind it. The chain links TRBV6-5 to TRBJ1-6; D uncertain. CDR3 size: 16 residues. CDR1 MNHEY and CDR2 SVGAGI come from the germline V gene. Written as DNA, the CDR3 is TGTGCCAGCAGTCACGCCTCTTCCGGGAATAATTCATCCCTCCACTTT. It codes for CASSHASSGNNSSLHF.

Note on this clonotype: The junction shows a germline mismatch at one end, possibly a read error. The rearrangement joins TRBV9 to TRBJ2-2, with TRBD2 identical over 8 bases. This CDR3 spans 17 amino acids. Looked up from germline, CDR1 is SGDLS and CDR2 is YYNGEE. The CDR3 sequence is CASSERSSGASKRELLF. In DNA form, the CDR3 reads TGTGCCAGCAGCGAGAGGAGTAGCGGGGCGTCGAAGCGGGAGCTGCTTTTT.

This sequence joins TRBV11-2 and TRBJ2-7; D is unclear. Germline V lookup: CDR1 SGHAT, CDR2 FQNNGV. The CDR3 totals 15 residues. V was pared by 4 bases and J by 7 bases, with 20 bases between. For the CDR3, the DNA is TGTGCCAGCAGCTCCCTGGGCAGGAGAGAAGGTGAGCAGTACTTC. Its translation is CASSSLGRREGEQYF.

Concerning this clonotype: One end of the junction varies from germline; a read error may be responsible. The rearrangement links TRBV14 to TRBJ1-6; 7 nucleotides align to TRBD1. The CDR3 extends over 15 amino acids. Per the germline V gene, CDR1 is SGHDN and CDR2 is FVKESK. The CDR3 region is CVSSQATGKNSPLHF. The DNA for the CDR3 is TGTGTCAGCAGCCAAGCGACAGGGAAGAATTCACCCCTCCACTTT.